Following are 15 T cell receptor beta chains from one sample sequenced in a study of OX40 agonist ivuxolimab in advanced cancers. Data came from immunoSEQ multiplex PCR; TCRdb stores just in-frame clones and leaves some out. The sample lists about 98,000 clones, roughly nine tenths occurring once. This specimen consisted of CD4+ or CD8+ T cells sorted from blood, obtained in a trial of the OX40 agonist ivuxolimab. These receptors were taken from an adult with an advanced solid tumor such as melanoma, head and neck, liver or kidney cancer.

The chain employs TRBV30 and TRBJ2-1; no clear D. The CDR3 is made up of 12 amino acids. With 4 bases removed from V and 3 bases from J, the gap between germline ends came to 7 bases. The germline gives CDR1 GTSNPN, CDR2 SVGIG (reference sequence). The CDR3 reads CAWMYSYNEQFF. DNA for the CDR3: TGTGCCTGGATGTACAGCTACAATGAGCAGTTCTTC. The whole variable domain, remainder taken from reference TRBV30 and TRBJ2-1, is SQTIHQWPATLVQPVGSPLSLECTVEGTSNPNLYWYRQAAGRGLQLLFYSVGIGQISSEVPQNLSASRPQDRQFILSSKKLLLSDSGFYLCAWMYSYNEQFFGPGTRLTVL.

The chain carries TRBV7-3 and TRBJ2-1; TRBD2 agrees at 9 bases. V trimming: 2 bases; J trimming: 7 bases; junction bases outside the gene matches: 0. CDR1 is SGHTA and CDR2 is FQGTGA in the germline V gene. The CDR3 is 13 amino acids. CDR3 DNA: TGTGCCAGCAGCTTACTAGCGGGGAATGAGCAGTTCTTC. It is translated as CASSLLAGNEQFF.

This clone was detected only a few times. As DNA, the CDR3 is TGTGCCAGCAGCTTAGCGGGAGGTATAGATACGCAGTATTTT. Protein: CASSLAGGIDTQYF. The chain has TRBV7-9 and TRBJ2-3; D perhaps matches TRBD2 (6 bases). The CDR3 consists of 14 residues. Trimming stripped 0 bases from V and 5 bases from J, with 9 bases between. CDR1 SEHNR and CDR2 FQNEAQ come from the germline V gene (reference sequence).

The CDR3 region has the DNA TGTGCCAGTTCCCCGCGGGGGGGGAATGAGCAGTTCTTC. It is translated as CASSPRGGNEQFF. This rearrangement joins TRBV19 to TRBJ2-1; 9 nucleotides match TRBD2. Germline CDR1 LNHDA, CDR2 SQIVND (reference sequence). The CDR3 runs 13 residues. Germline trimming cut 8 bases from V and 7 bases from J; bases unmatched to any gene: 6.

The genes are TRBV11-2 and TRBJ2-1, with 8 positions matching TRBD1. CDR1 SGHAT and CDR2 FQNNGV come from the germline V gene. The J segment lost 6 bases and the V segment lost 3 bases, leaving 1 base of the junction unmatched. The CDR3 covers 13 residues. In nucleotides, the CDR3 is TGTGCCAGCAGCTTCGGACAGGGCAATGAGCAGTTCTTC. It specifies CASSFGQGNEQFF. Based on the CDR3 plus reference TRBV11-2 and TRBJ2-1, the full variable domain is EAGVAQSPRYKIIEKRQSVAFWCNPISGHATLYWYQQILGQGPKLLIQFQNNGVVDDSQLPKDRFSAERLKGVDSTLKIQPAKLEDSAVYLCASSFGQGNEQFFGPGTRLTVL.

The chain couples TRBV18 to TRBJ2-1; D is ambiguous. The CDR3 length is 14 residues. Trimming took 0 bases from V and 1 from J, leaving 4 bases between them. CDR1 and CDR2 from the germline V gene are KGHSH and LQKENI. The chain's CDR3 is CASSPPDSYNEQFF. CDR3 sequence (DNA): TGTGCCAGCTCACCACCCGATTCCTACAATGAGCAGTTCTTC. Drawing the rest from reference TRBV18 and TRBJ2-1, the complete variable domain is NAGVMQNPRHLVRRRGQEARLRCSPMKGHSHVYWYRQLPEEGLKFMVYLQKENIIDESGMPKERFSAEFPKEGPSILRIQQVVRGDSAAYFCASSPPDSYNEQFFGPGTRLTVL.

Ten or more counts support this clone. V is TRBV7-2 and J is TRBJ2-7; 7 bases are shared with TRBD1. This CDR3 has 15 residues. J gave up 6 bases and V 3 bases, and 11 bases lay outside the gene matches. The germline gives CDR1 SGHTA, CDR2 FQGNSA. The CDR3 nucleotides read TGTGCCAGCAGCTTGGGAGACAGGGTGATAGGCGAGCAGTACGTC. It yields the protein CASSLGDRVIGEQYV.

The chain combines TRBV6-1 with TRBJ1-5; TRBD1 is a possible D gene (6 bases). CDR1 is MNHNS, CDR2 SASEGT, per germline. Trimming took off 10 bases at V and 0 bases at J, with 16 bases between the two ends. This CDR3 region has 15 residues. The CDR3 DNA reads as TGTGCCACCGAACTACAGGGTGGTAGCAATCAGCCCCAGCATTTT. This encodes CATELQGGSNQPQHF.

This chain joins TRBV4-1 and TRBJ1-4; 10 nucleotides line up with TRBD1. The CDR3 runs 17 residues. V shed 1 base, J shed 10 bases, and the junction held 12 bases outside the gene matches. In germline, CDR1 is MGHRA, CDR2 YSYEKL. The CDR3 sequence: CASSQGSLRTGGAKLFF. As DNA, the CDR3 is TGCGCCAGCAGCCAAGGGTCGCTTCGGACAGGGGGGGCAAAACTGTTTTTT.

V gene TRBV18 combines with J gene TRBJ1-2; unclear D gene. This CDR3 region has 14 residues. Germline V CDR1 and CDR2: KGHSH, LQKENI. With 2 bases removed from V and 4 bases from J, the gap between germline ends came to 11 bases. CDR3 in DNA: TGTGCCAGCTCACCAGCAGGAGGGTCCTATGGCTACACCTTC. Its translation: CASSPAGGSYGYTF.

The V and J genes are TRBV18 and TRBJ1-5; 8 bases match TRBD1. CDR3 length: 15 residues. With V trimmed by 3 bases and J by 5 bases, 6 bases remained unmatched. The germline CDR1 and CDR2 sequences are KGHSH and LQKENI. CDR3 nucleotides: TGTGCCAGCTCACCCCGGACAGGGACGGATCAGCCCCAGCATTTT. Translated: CASSPRTGTDQPQHF.

The V call is TRBV7-2, the J call TRBJ2-3, with 7 bases lining up with TRBD2. V trimming: 2 bases; J trimming: 7 bases; junction bases outside the gene matches: 9. From germline, CDR1 is SGHTA and CDR2 FQGNSA. The CDR3 length is 15 residues. CDR3 DNA: TGTGCCAGCAGCTTAAATCGAGCGGGAACTAATACGCAGTATTTT. As protein: CASSLNRAGTNTQYF.

The chain links TRBV6-1 to TRBJ2-5; perhaps TRBD1 as D (6 bases). V dropped 2 bases and J dropped 1 base, with 8 bases sitting between them. This CDR3 has 14 amino acids. Germline lookup yields CDR1 MNHNS and CDR2 SASEGT. CDR3 coding DNA: TGTGCCAGCAGTGAACGAGGGGGCCAAGAGACCCAGTACTTC. This codes for CASSERGGQETQYF.

The chain has TRBV28 and TRBJ1-5; D is unresolved. The length of the CDR3 is 11 residues. V gave up 5 bases and J gave up 2 bases, with 1 base separating them. Germline V gene lookup returns CDR1 MDHEN and CDR2 SYDVKM. Written as DNA, the CDR3 is TGTGCCAGCAGTCGCAATCAGCCCCAGCATTTT. This translates into CASSRNQPQHF.

The chain joins TRBV2 to TRBJ1-1; D unresolved. This CDR3 has 14 amino acids. Germline V gene data show CDR1 as SNHLY and CDR2 as FYNNEI. V was trimmed by 2 bases and J by 10 bases, leaving 17 bases between them. This CDR3 reads CASSEIHGTAPAFF. The CDR3 DNA reads TGTGCCAGCAGTGAAATTCATGGTACCGCCCCAGCTTTCTTT.